The entry below describes one TCR beta chain. The target of this receptor is not known. Per-base quality was not reported, and no clone a single base away is much larger than it. This entry belongs to a study of beta chain features in type 1 diabetes (dated by TCRdb to between 2017 and 2018). Concerning the study at large: Mean age, gender distribution, total cell number and subset yield were not different between patients and healthy donors. A total of over 90,000,000 sorted cells were examined across all samples, and a strong correlation was observed between cell number per subset and RNA yield. Regulatory and stem cell-like memory subsets were isolated from only 8 patients and roughly 8 healthy donors, whereas naive and central memory subsets came from all 28 donors. The study compared TCRB repertoires of sorted circulating CD4+ T cell subsets between recently diagnosed type 1 diabetes patients and matched healthy donors.

The research as a whole found: Naive, central memory and regulatory TCRB repertoires appeared more similar among patients than among healthy donors. Only small numbers of individuals were included in the HLA sub-analyses, which left unresolved whether HLA type had any influence on TCRB rearrangement. PCR may preferentially amplify shorter templates, but because patient and control samples were amplified and corrected together, any resulting skew would affect both groups equally. Fewer insertions and more nucleotide deletions at VDJ recombination sites were observed in patients with type 1 diabetes, implying thymic rearrangement abnormalities. Type 1 diabetes patients showed a moderate but significant shortening of TCRB CDR3 length in all four CD4+ subsets. Sequencing cDNA rather than genomic DNA could over-represent highly expressing activated cells, although activation and CD3 levels did not differ between groups.

The High Capacity cDNA Reverse Transcription Kit was used to reverse transcribe all of the isolated RNA, meaning that expressed TCRB transcripts were what got sequenced. Deep immunoSEQ sequencing was performed on naive, central memory and regulatory T cell samples, with an average of about 3.57 million total reads per sample. Sorted cells were lysed in RLT buffer, and RNA was extracted using DNase-treated RNeasy Micro or Mini kits according to cell number. Each cell subset was processed separately to prevent cross-contamination, with patient and healthy donor samples processed together. The immunoSEQ multiplex PCR was used to amplify TCRB sequences from cDNA, generating 87-bp fragments that spanned the CDR3 region. Sequencing of the amplicons was performed on the Illumina HiSeq platform. Under the source paper's analysis protocol: PCR bias was computationally corrected using synthetic template baselines, reads within Hamming distance 2 were collapsed, and singletons that could not be merged were discarded. Reads were aligned against IMGT so that V, D and J genes, CDR3 length and insertions or deletions at six rearrangement sites could be assigned. Within each subset, clonotype counts were normalized to sorted cell number, and only after that were true diversity and Gini coefficients computed with the tcR R package. Repertoire sharing was quantified using the overlap coefficient calculated on TCRB nucleotide sequences. As a proxy for the pre-selection repertoire, out-of-frame TCRB sequences from naive cells were analyzed. Sourced from immuneACCESS, this table was stored by TCRdb with only in-frame sequences that have V and J called. A share of the clones is absent; for the studies checked, an unresolved V gene accounts for under half, and the remainder has no known explanation. V, J and clone size reflect that table, while D and trimming were determined from the DNA. Here the sample has 450,000 to 550,000 clones; approximately 28% occur a single time. The ten largest clones take up about 0.06% of the sample.

Relative to germline, V is 3 bases shorter and J is 0 bases shorter, with 10 bases between their ends. The germline V gene supplies CDR1 SGDLS and CDR2 YYNGEE. The CDR3 sequence holds 15 residues, the cysteine and phenylalanine included. Only CDR3 DNA remains: 45 bases, in frame from the first base. From each donor, a single peripheral blood sample of about 116 mL on average was drawn into heparinised tubes. A BD FACSAria II was used to sort naive, central memory, regulatory and stem cell-like memory CD4+ T cells with a panel that included CD45RO, CCR7, CD25, CD127, CD95 and CD27. A purity above 95% was achieved for all sorted populations. PBMCs were isolated immediately by Lymphoprep density gradient centrifugation and stained directly without culture. To minimize batch effects, samples were stained and sorted in pairs, one healthy donor with one patient per experiment.

This clonotype was obtained from a man younger than 30 in good health. The chain is encoded by TRBV9 joined to TRBJ2-1; the D region possibly corresponds to TRBD2 (5 bases align). Sequenced: naive CD4+ T cells from blood. The cell subset or site label here, explained by the study, means: true naive CD4+ T cells. The CDR3 here reads CASSGSGNSYNEQFF. The bases read TGTGCCAGCAGCGGAAGCGGTAACTCCTACAATGAGCAGTTCTTC.